Sequencing of this T cell receptor beta chain was carried out in a study of blood T cells in healthy people across ages. Together with a sample-barcoded 5' primer, a J-beta primer mix was included in a second PCR lasting about 6 to 11 cycles. One entry per CDR3 protein, called by TCRdb with MiXCR from the 5' RACE reads. The sample yields 650,000 to 950,000 distinct CDR3 sequences, roughly 44% seen once. This clonotype was counted a few times. The TCR originated in a man in his 60s in good health. The sequenced sample consisted of blood.

The chain's CDR3 is CASSPTIPYEQYF. In nucleotides, the CDR3 is TGTGCCAGCAGCCCTACAATCCCCTACGAGCAGTACTTC. The chain has TRBV7-9 and TRBJ2-7; D not resolved. Per germline, CDR1 SEHNR and CDR2 FQNEAQ (reference sequence). V was pared by 5 bases and J by 2 bases, with 10 bases between. The CDR3 sequence is 13 residues long.